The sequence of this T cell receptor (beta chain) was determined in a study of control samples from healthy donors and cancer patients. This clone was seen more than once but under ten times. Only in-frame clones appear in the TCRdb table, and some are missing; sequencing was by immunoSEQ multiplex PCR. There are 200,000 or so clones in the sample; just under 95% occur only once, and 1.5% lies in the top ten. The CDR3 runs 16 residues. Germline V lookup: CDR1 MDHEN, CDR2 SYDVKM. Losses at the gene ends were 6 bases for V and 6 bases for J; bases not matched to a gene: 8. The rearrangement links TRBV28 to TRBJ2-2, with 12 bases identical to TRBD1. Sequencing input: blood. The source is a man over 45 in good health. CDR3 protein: CASRGRDRGRPGELFF. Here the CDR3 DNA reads TGTGCCAGCAGGGGCCGGGACAGGGGGCGCCCCGGGGAGCTGTTTTTT.